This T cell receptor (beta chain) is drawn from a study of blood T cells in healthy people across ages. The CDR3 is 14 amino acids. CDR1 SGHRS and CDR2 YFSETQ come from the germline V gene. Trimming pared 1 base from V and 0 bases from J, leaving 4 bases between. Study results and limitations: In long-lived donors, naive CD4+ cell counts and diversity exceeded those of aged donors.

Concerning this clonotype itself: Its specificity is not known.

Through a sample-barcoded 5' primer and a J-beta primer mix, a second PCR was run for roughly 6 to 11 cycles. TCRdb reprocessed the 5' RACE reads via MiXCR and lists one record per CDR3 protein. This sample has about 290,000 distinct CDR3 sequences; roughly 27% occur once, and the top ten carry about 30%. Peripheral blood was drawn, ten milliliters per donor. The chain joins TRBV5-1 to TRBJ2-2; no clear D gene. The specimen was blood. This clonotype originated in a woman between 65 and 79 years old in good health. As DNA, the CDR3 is TGCGCCAGCAGCTTGCTGACGAACACCGGGGAGCTGTTTTTT. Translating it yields CASSLLTNTGELFF. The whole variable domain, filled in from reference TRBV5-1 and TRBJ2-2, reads KAGVTQTPRYLIKTRGQQVTLSCSPISGHRSVSWYQQTPGQGLQFLFEYFSETQRNKGNFPGRFSGRQFSNSRSEMNVSTLELGDSALYLCASSLLTNTGELFFGEGSRLTVL.